Presented here are 12 T cell receptor beta chains from one specimen sequenced in a study of tumor-infiltrating lymphocytes in primary liver carcinoma. Between 20 and 30 mg of unsorted bulk tissue served as the source from which RNA and DNA were co-extracted. Production of TCR beta cDNA used approximately 0.45 ug total RNA together with a constant-region primer. Generation of the TCR beta libraries relied on three nested multiplex PCR rounds using slightly modified ARM-PCR. Both of the initial two PCR rounds ran for nine to ten cycles and employed TRBV1-TRBV30 forward primers alongside a C-beta reverse primer. TCRdb redid the calling of the multiplex PCR reads with MiXCR, one entry per CDR3 protein. The sample lists around 71,000 distinct CDR3 sequences, about two thirds occurring once. Sequencing was done on a sample of liver tumor tissue from sampling region 4. Sample subset: tumor region T4, right-lateral pole. The receptors here all came from a woman aged 60 to 75 with primary liver carcinoma and hepatitis B virus infection.

Notes on this clonotype: The CDR3 ends on some other residue instead of the conserved phenylalanine or tryptophan, so this is likely a read error. Because the CDR3's place on the DNA is in doubt, the DNA is left out and the CDR3 is given as listed by TCRdb. The chain combines TRBV11-3 with TRBJ2-3; the table calls TRBD1, which could not be checked here. Germline V CDR1 and CDR2: SGHNT, YENEEA. From its first to its last residue, the CDR3 has 14 amino acids. Here the CDR3 reads CASSLTQEADTQYL.

This clonotype was counted at least ten times. This CDR3 is CASSLAGTDYGYTF. The CDR3 DNA reads as TGTGCCAGCAGCTTGGCGGGCACAGACTATGGCTACACCTTC. V is TRBV5-5 and J is TRBJ1-2; D not resolved. The CDR3 loop spans 14 amino acids. Per germline, CDR1 SGHKS and CDR2 YYEKEE (reference sequence). The V end was cut by 0 bases, the J end by 3 bases, with 9 bases between.

For this clonotype: An end of the junction does not agree with germline; a read error may underlie this. The rearrangement links TRBV29-1 to TRBJ2-7, with D tentatively TRBD1 (6 bases). The CDR3 loop spans 14 amino acids. Germline V gene data show CDR1 as SQVTM and CDR2 as ANQGSEA. Here the CDR3 reads CNVVRGTNSYEHYF. Written as DNA, the CDR3 is TGCAACGTTGTGAGGGGGACCAATTCTTACGAGCACTACTTC.

As regards this clonotype: One end of the junction is discordant with germline, which a read error may explain. The rearrangement links TRBV5-1 to TRBJ2-1; 9 nucleotides agree with TRBD2. Germline V gives CDR1 SGHRS, CDR2 YFSETQ. There are 14 residues in the CDR3. The CDR3 DNA follows: TGCACCAGCAGCCTTAGCGGGAGTCGCAATGAGCAGTTCTTC. Amino acid sequence: CTSSLSGSRNEQFF.

This clonotype came up once. A much larger clone sits a single nucleotide away, making a read error possible. The CDR3 here is CASSLMDTQYF. For the CDR3, the DNA is TGTGCCAGCAGCTTAATGGATACGCAGTATTTT. The chain links TRBV7-2 to TRBJ2-3; the D is unclear. The CDR3 runs to 11 residues. Germline CDR1 is SGHTA and CDR2 is FQGNSA. With 2 bases removed from V and 6 bases from J, the gap between germline ends came to 3 bases. Full variable domain (rest looked up from reference TRBV7-2 and TRBJ2-3): GAGVSQSPSNKVTEKGKDVELRCDPISGHTALYWYRQSLGQGLEFLIYFQGNSAPDKSGLPSDRFSAERTGGSVSTLTIQRTQQEDSAVYLCASSLMDTQYFGPGTRLTVL.

In the case of this clonotype: The CDR3 end shows no conserved phenylalanine or tryptophan, and so a read error is likely. The V gene is TRBV11-2, the J gene TRBJ2-5; 7 bases are shared with TRBD1. CDR3 length: 13 amino acids. Germline CDR1 reads SGHAT; CDR2 reads FQNNGV. J lost 5 bases, V lost 6 bases, and 6 bases had no gene match. CDR3 nucleotide sequence: TGTGCCAGCAGTCGGGACAGAGAGGAGACCCAGTACTTA. Translation: CASSRDREETQYL.

Regarding this clonotype: This sequence may be a read error, since a much larger clone differs from it by one base. The chain couples TRBV28 to TRBJ2-3, with 8 bases fitting TRBD1. The CDR3 runs 15 residues. CDR1 is MDHEN, CDR2 SYDVKM, per germline. The CDR3 reads CASSPGQGFTDTQCF. The CDR3 DNA reads as TGTGCCAGCAGCCCCGGACAGGGATTTACAGATACGCAGTGTTTT.

About this clonotype itself: The junction shows a germline mismatch at one end, possibly a read error. The rearrangement uses TRBV11-2 and TRBJ2-3; D tentatively fits TRBD1 or TRBD2 (5 bases each). Looked up from germline, CDR1 is SGHAT and CDR2 is FQNNGV. The CDR3 is 17 amino acids. CDR3 coding DNA: TGTACCAGCAGCTTAGGGATTCGAGGGGAAGGCACAGATACACAGTATTTT. It codes for CTSSLGIRGEGTDTQYF.

Of note for this clonotype: Because the CDR3 is missing its conserved closing phenylalanine or tryptophan, this is likely a read error. J is TRBJ2-3 and V is TRBV4-2; D unclear. Per the germline V gene, CDR1 is LGHNA and CDR2 is YNFKEQ. This CDR3 is built from 14 residues. The chain's CDR3 is CASSQVGHIDTQYL. CDR3 DNA: TGCGCCAGCAGCCAAGTAGGGCACATAGATACGCAGTATCTT.

About this clonotype itself: This may come from a read error, since a much larger clone is one base off. The J gene is TRBJ2-7, the V gene TRBV5-4; maybe TRBD2 (5 bases). The germline V and J ends were trimmed by 4 bases and 4 bases, with 15 bases remaining between them. Germline V gene data show CDR1 as SGHNT and CDR2 as YYREEE (reference sequence). The CDR3 consists of 14 residues. DNA of the CDR3: TGTGCCAGCAGCCGGGGTCGGGAATGGTACGAGCAGTACTTC. Translating it yields CASSRGREWYEQYF.

The chain links TRBV11-2 to TRBJ2-5, with 8 nucleotides matching TRBD2. Germline V CDR1 and CDR2: SGHAT, FQNNGV. CDR3 size: 16 residues. CDR3 amino acids: CDCSPGTSGSRETQYF. As DNA, the CDR3 is TGTGACTGCAGCCCCGGGACTAGTGGGAGTAGAGAGACCCAGTACTTC.

As for this clonotype: An end of the junction does not agree with germline; a read error may underlie this. The chain carries TRBV11-2 and TRBJ1-2; TRBD1 is a possible D gene (6 bases). Looked up from germline, CDR1 is SGHAT and CDR2 is FQNNGV. CDR3 size: 14 residues. CDR3: CTSNSHRDGYSYTF. As DNA, the CDR3 is TGTACCAGCAACTCCCACAGGGATGGGTATAGCTACACCTTC. Full variable domain (missing parts from reference TRBV11-2 and TRBJ1-2): EAGVAQSPRYKIIEKRQSVAFWCNPISGHATLYWYQQILGQGPKLLIQFQNNGVVDDSQLPKDRFSAERLKGVDSTLKIQPAKLEDSAVYLCTSNSHRDGYSYTFGSGTRLTVV.